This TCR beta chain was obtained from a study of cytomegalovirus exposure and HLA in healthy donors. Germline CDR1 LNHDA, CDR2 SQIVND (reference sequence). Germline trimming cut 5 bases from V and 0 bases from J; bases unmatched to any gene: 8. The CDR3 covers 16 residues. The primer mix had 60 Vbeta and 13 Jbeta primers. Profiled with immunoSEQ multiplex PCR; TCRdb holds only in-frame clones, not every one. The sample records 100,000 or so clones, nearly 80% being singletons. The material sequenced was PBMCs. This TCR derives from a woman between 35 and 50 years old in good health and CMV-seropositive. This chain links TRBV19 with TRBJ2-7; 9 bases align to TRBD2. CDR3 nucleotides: TGTGCCAGTAGTCGCCTAGGTAGCGGGAGCTCCTACGAGCAGTACTTC. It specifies CASSRLGSGSSYEQYF.